This T cell receptor (beta chain) was identified during a study of T cells after yellow fever vaccination. A word on this clonotype: The antigen remains undetermined.

Study-level points and caveats: Most clones from primary vaccination resurfaced after the booster (96% CD4, more than 75% CD8).

Germline values: CDR1 SGHTA, CDR2 FQGNSA. V shed 4 bases, J shed 7 bases, and the junction held 6 bases outside the gene matches. The CDR3 consists of 13 residues. TCRdb re-called the 5' RACE reads with MiXCR, one entry per CDR3 protein. The sample holds about 220,000 distinct CDR3 sequences, about 3% seen once. V is TRBV7-2 and J is TRBJ1-1; 7 bases agree with TRBD1. The receptor was derived from a man aged 18-30 years who received the YFV17D yellow fever vaccine. Sequenced here: CD4+ T cells sorted from PBMCs, sampled 10 days after the yellow fever booster vaccination. CDR3 residues: CASSSDREDEAFF. The CDR3, as DNA: TGTGCCAGCAGCTCCGACAGGGAGGATGAAGCTTTCTTT.